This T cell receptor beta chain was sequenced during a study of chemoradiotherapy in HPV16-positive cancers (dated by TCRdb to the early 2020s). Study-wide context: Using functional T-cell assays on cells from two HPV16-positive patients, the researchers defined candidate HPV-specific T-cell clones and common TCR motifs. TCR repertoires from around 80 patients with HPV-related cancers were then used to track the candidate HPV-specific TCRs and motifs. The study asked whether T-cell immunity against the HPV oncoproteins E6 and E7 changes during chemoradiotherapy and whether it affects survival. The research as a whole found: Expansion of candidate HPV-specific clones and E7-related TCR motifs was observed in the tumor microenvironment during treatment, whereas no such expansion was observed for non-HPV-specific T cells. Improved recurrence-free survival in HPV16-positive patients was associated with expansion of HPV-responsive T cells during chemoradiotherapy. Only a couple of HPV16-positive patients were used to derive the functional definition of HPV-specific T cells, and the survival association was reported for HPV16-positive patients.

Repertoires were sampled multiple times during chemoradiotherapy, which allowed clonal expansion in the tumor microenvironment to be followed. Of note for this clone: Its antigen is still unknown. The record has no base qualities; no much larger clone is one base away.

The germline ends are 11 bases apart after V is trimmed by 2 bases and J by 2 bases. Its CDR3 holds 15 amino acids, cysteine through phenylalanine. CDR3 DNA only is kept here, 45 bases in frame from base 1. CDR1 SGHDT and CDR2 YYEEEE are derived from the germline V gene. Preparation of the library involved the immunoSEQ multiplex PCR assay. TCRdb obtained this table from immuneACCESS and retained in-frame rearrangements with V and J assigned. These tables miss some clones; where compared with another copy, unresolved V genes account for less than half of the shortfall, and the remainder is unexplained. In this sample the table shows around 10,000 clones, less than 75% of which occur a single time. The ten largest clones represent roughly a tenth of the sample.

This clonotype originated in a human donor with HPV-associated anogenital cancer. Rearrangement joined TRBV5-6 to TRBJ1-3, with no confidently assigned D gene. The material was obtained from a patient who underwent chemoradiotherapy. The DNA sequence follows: TGTGCCAGCAGCTTAGGTGATCGTCCTGGAAACACCATATATTTT. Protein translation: CASSLGDRPGNTIYF.